These 20 T cell receptor beta chains were sequenced from one sample in a study of cytomegalovirus exposure and HLA in healthy donors. Amplification used 60 Vbeta primers and 13 Jbeta primers. Sequencing used immunoSEQ multiplex PCR; TCRdb keeps in-frame clones, though not all of them. The sample has about 220,000 clones, around four fifths seen once. Input material: PBMCs. The receptor set was obtained from a boy aged 2-15 years in good health and CMV-seronegative.

This rearrangement joins TRBV6-5 to TRBJ2-5, with no clear D. Deletions cut 6 bases from V and 2 bases from J, with 4 bases between. This CDR3 has 11 residues. CDR1 and CDR2 (germline): MNHEY, SVGAGI. The CDR3 nucleotides read TGTGCCAGCAGCGTGCAAGAGACCCAGTACTTC. It yields the protein CASSVQETQYF.

V is TRBV2 and J is TRBJ1-1; D is possibly TRBD1 (5 bases). The CDR3 is 16 amino acids. The V gene lost 6 bases and the J gene lost 3 bases, with 20 bases spanning the gap. Per germline, CDR1 SNHLY and CDR2 FYNNEI. The CDR3 bases are TGTGCCAGCAGCCTGGACGGAGGGAGAGGGGACACTGAAGCTTTCTTT. Encoded protein: CASSLDGGRGDTEAFF.

This chain links TRBV29-1 with TRBJ1-2; D remains unclear. V was shortened by 1 base and J by 2 bases, with 5 bases between the two germline ends. Germline V gene data show CDR1 as SQVTM and CDR2 as ANQGSEA. This CDR3 region has 12 residues. The CDR3 spells CSVEAYNYGYTF. The CDR3 DNA follows: TGCAGCGTTGAAGCCTACAACTATGGCTACACCTTC.

The chain combines TRBV5-4 with TRBJ2-5; D might be TRBD2 (5 bases). The CDR3 has 14 amino acids. Germline assignment: CDR1 SGHNT and CDR2 YYREEE (reference sequence). V lost 4 bases and J lost 2, with 12 bases in between. CDR3 coding DNA: TGTGCCAGCAGCGTAGGACTGCCTCAAGAGACCCAGTACTTC. Amino acids: CASSVGLPQETQYF.

The chain recombines TRBV27 with TRBJ1-1, with D possibly matching TRBD1 (6 bases). The length of the CDR3 is 11 residues. V lost 5 bases, J lost 5 bases, and 6 bases lay in between. Germline CDR1 is MNHEY and CDR2 is SMNVEV (reference sequence). The chain's CDR3 is CASSQGTEAFF. The CDR3 DNA is TGTGCCAGCAGTCAGGGGACTGAAGCTTTCTTT.

The chain uses TRBV29-1 and TRBJ2-7; 9 nucleotides line up with TRBD1. V lost 3 bases and J lost 1; bases outside the gene matches: 4. The CDR3 totals 14 residues. The germline V gene encodes CDR1 SQVTM and CDR2 ANQGSEA. The CDR3 region has the DNA TGCAGCGTTGACGCCGGGACAGGGTCCTACGAGCAGTACTTC. Protein: CSVDAGTGSYEQYF.

This rearrangement joins TRBV7-8 to TRBJ2-3; 10 bases align to TRBD2. Germline trimming cut 2 bases from V and 3 bases from J; bases unmatched to any gene: 2. Germline V CDR1 and CDR2: SGHVS, FQNEAQ. There are 15 residues in the CDR3. The CDR3 sequence is CASSLLAGATDTQYF. The CDR3 coding sequence is TGTGCCAGCAGCTTACTAGCGGGGGCGACAGATACGCAGTATTTT.

The genes are TRBV19 and TRBJ2-7; maybe TRBD2 (6 bases). Looked up from germline, CDR1 is LNHDA and CDR2 is SQIVND (reference sequence). V was trimmed by 5 bases and J by 7 bases, leaving 15 bases between them. The CDR3 covers 13 residues. The CDR3 DNA sequence: TGTGCCAGTAGTGGGGCTTCGGCGGGGGAGCAGTACTTC. Its protein is CASSGASAGEQYF. Drawing the rest from reference TRBV19 and TRBJ2-7, the complete variable domain is DGGITQSPKYLFRKEGQNVTLSCEQNLNHDAMYWYRQDPGQGLRLIYYSQIVNDFQKGDIAEGYSVSREKKESFPLTVTSAQKNPTAFYLCASSGASAGEQYFGPGTRLTVT.

The chain links TRBV9 to TRBJ2-5, with TRBD1 identical over 10 bases. The CDR3 contains 16 residues. The junction had 9 bases not matched to a gene; V was cut back by 4 bases and J by 3 bases. Germline CDR1 reads SGDLS; CDR2 reads YYNGEE. In nucleotides, the CDR3 is TGTGCCAGCAGCTTCCGGGACAGGGGTGGAGAAGAGACCCAGTACTTC. The encoded protein is CASSFRDRGGEETQYF.

The chain recombines TRBV6-5 with TRBJ1-2; TRBD1 matches 10 bases. The CDR3 spans 13 residues. The germline CDR1 and CDR2 sequences are MNHEY and SVGAGI. Losses at the gene ends were 7 bases for V and 4 bases for J; bases not matched to a gene: 3. The CDR3 spells CASTGTGVYGYTF. The CDR3 coding sequence is TGTGCCAGCACCGGGACAGGGGTCTATGGCTACACCTTC.

The rearrangement uses TRBV21-1 and TRBJ2-1; TRBD2 is taken as the D call from the table, unchecked against the DNA. TRBV21-1 is a known pseudogene. The CDR3 is 17 amino acids. CDR3: CASSKVWAGGEWHEQFF. The CDR3 DNA reads TGTGCCAGCAGCAAAGTATGGGCGGGAGGAGAGTGGCATGAGCAGTTCTTC.

The chain combines TRBV9 with TRBJ2-3; 10 bases match TRBD1. The CDR3 runs to 16 residues. Germline values: CDR1 SGDLS, CDR2 YYNGEE. V gave up 4 bases and J gave up 5 bases; unmatched junction bases: 10. The CDR3 DNA sequence: TGTGCCAGCAGCCCAGAAGGGGACAGGGGTTTAGATACGCAGTATTTT. Translating gives CASSPEGDRGLDTQYF.

DNA for the CDR3: TGTGCCAGCTCACCTCCCTCGCGGGGGGGCGTGGGGAGCACAGATACGCAGTATTTT. It encodes CASSPPSRGGVGSTDTQYF. The gene calls are TRBV18 and TRBJ2-3, with 9 bases aligning to TRBD2. J lost 0 bases, V lost 3 bases, and 13 bases had no gene match. The CDR3 consists of 19 residues. Looked up from germline, CDR1 is KGHSH and CDR2 is LQKENI.

The chain joins TRBV2 to TRBJ2-1, with TRBD2 identical over 7 bases. This CDR3 comprises 15 residues. Germline CDR1 and CDR2: SNHLY and FYNNEI. V gave up 3 bases and J gave up 4 bases; unmatched junction bases: 6. The CDR3 reads CASSEWGEGYNEQFF. CDR3 coding DNA: TGTGCCAGCAGTGAGTGGGGGGAGGGGTACAATGAGCAGTTCTTC.

The V gene is TRBV10-3, the J gene TRBJ1-1, with D possibly matching TRBD1 (5 bases). The germline gives CDR1 ENHRY, CDR2 SYGVKD. Trimming stripped 9 bases from V and 11 bases from J, with 16 bases between. This CDR3 is 11 amino acids long. CDR3: CAIRRGDRAFF. CDR3 sequence (DNA): TGTGCCATACGCCGGGGGGATCGTGCTTTCTTT.

Here the CDR3 DNA reads TGTGCCAGCCCCGGGACAGGACAAATATATTTT. Residues: CASPGTGQIYF. This sequence joins TRBV6-1 and TRBJ1-3; 8 nucleotides agree with TRBD1. This CDR3 spans 11 amino acids. Unmatched junction bases numbered 7, after V lost 8 bases and J lost 13 bases. Germline CDR1 MNHNS, CDR2 SASEGT.

The chain couples TRBV6-1 to TRBJ2-7, with D possibly being TRBD2 (6 bases). This CDR3 region has 17 residues. V shed 4 bases and J shed 0 bases, with 19 bases lying between them. Germline CDR1 reads MNHNS; CDR2 reads SASEGT. The CDR3 DNA reads TGTGCCAGCAGTGGACCCCGGGGGAGGACAAGCTCCTACGAGCAGTACTTC. Its translation: CASSGPRGRTSSYEQYF.

The V and J genes are TRBV11-2 and TRBJ2-3, with D tentatively TRBD2 (6 bases). V lost 7 bases to trimming and J lost 9 bases, with 17 bases between them. This CDR3 is 13 amino acids long. Germline V gives CDR1 SGHAT, CDR2 FQNNGV. The CDR3 DNA sequence: TGTGCCAGCACCCCGCCCCCGGGAGAGACGCAGTATTTT. Translation: CASTPPPGETQYF.

The CDR3 spells CASSDGALGAFF. CDR3 DNA: TGTGCCAGCAGTGATGGGGCTCTGGGAGCTTTCTTT. The chain employs TRBV6-1 and TRBJ1-1; a possible D gene is TRBD1 (5 bases). Germline values: CDR1 MNHNS, CDR2 SASEGT. The CDR3 loop spans 12 amino acids. Trimming pared 3 bases from V and 10 bases from J, leaving 12 bases between.

This clone was seen just once. This rearrangement joins TRBV19 to TRBJ1-5, with D unclear. Germline lookup yields CDR1 LNHDA and CDR2 SQIVND (reference sequence). CDR3 length equals 17 residues. Trimming took off 0 bases at V and 4 bases at J, with 16 bases between the two ends. The CDR3 sequence: CASSIEKKDGMNQPQHF. The DNA of the CDR3 is TGTGCCAGTAGTATAGAGAAAAAAGACGGGATGAATCAGCCCCAGCATTTT. Full variable domain (missing parts from reference TRBV19 and TRBJ1-5): DGGITQSPKYLFRKEGQNVTLSCEQNLNHDAMYWYRQDPGQGLRLIYYSQIVNDFQKGDIAEGYSVSREKKESFPLTVTSAQKNPTAFYLCASSIEKKDGMNQPQHFGDGTRLSIL.